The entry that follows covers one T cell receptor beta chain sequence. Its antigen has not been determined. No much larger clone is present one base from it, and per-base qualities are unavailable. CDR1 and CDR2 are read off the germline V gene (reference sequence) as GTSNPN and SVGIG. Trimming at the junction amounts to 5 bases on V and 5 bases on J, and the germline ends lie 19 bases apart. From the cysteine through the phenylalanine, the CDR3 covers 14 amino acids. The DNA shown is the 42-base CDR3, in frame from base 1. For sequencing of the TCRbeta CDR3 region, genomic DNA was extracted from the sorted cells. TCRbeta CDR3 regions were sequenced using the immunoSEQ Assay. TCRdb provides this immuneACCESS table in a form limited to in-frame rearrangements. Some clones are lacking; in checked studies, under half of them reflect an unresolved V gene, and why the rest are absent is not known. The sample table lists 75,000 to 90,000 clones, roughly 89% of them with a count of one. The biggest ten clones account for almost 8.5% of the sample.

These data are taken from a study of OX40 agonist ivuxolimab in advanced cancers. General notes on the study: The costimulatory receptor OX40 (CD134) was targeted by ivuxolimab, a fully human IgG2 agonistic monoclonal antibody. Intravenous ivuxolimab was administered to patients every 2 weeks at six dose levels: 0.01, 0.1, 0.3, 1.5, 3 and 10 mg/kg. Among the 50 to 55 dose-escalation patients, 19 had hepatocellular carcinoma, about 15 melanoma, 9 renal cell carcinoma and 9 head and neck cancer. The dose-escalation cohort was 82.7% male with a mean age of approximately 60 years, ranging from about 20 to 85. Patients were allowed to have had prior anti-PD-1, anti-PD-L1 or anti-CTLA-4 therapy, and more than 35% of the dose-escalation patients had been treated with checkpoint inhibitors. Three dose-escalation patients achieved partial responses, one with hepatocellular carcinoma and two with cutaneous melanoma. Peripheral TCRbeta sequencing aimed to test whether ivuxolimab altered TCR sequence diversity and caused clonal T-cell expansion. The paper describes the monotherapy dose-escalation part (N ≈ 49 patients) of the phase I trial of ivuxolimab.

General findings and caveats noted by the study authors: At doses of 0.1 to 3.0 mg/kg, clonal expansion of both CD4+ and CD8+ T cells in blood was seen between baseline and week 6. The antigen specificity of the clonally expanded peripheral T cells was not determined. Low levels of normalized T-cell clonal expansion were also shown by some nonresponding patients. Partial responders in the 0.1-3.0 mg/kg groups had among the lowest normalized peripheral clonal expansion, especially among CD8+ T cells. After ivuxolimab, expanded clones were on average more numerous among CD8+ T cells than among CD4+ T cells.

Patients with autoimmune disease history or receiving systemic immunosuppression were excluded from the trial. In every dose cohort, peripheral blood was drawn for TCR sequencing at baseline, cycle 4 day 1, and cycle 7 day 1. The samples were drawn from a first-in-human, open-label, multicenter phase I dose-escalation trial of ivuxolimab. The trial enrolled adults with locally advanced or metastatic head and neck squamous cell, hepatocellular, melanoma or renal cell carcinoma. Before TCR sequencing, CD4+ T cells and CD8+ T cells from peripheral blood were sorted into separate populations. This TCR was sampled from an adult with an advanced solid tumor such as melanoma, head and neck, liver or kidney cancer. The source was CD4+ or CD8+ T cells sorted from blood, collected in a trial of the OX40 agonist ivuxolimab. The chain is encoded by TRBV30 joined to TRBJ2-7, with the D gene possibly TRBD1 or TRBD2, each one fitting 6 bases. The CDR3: CAWAGLTGIDEQYF. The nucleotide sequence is TGTGCCTGGGCGGGATTAACAGGGATTGACGAGCAGTACTTC.